This T cell receptor (beta chain) was documented in a study of blood T cells in healthy people across ages. Study as a whole: About one barcoded beta molecule per two T cells was captured by template switching.

A remark on this clonotype: No antigen is known for it.

Germline trimming cut 2 bases from V and 2 bases from J; bases unmatched to any gene: 3. CDR3 size: 14 residues. Germline values: CDR1 GTSNPN, CDR2 SVGIG (reference sequence). Study-wide results and limits: Long-lived and aged donors differed, with more naive CD4+ cells and higher diversity in the long-lived.

Then a second PCR, running about 6 to 11 cycles, was carried out with a sample-barcoded 5' primer and a J-beta primer mix. One entry per CDR3 protein, called by TCRdb with MiXCR from the 5' RACE reads. This table holds hundreds of thousands of distinct CDR3 sequences, nearly 60% found once. This chain connects TRBV30 to TRBJ1-5, with 7 bases aligning to TRBD1. The sample was blood. The sequence came from a man aged 25 to 40 in good health. DNA of the CDR3: TGTGCCTGGAGTCAAGGGACAGGCAATCAGCCCCAGCATTTT. Translated: CAWSQGTGNQPQHF.